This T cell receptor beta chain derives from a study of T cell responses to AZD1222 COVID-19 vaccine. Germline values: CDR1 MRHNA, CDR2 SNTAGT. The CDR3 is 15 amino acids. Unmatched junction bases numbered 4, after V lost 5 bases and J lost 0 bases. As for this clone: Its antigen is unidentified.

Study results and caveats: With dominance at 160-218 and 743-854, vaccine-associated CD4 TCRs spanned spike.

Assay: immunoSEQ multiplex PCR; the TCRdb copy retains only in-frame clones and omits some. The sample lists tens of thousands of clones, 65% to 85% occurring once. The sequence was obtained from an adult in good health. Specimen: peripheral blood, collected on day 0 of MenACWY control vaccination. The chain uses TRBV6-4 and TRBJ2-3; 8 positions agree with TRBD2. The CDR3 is CASSSGTRSTDTQYF. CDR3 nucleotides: TGTGCCAGCAGTTCCGGGACTAGGAGCACAGATACGCAGTATTTT.